The sample holds a few counts of the clone carrying this T cell receptor (beta chain). What it recognizes is unknown. The sample comes from a study of vaccination and CD4 T cells after COVID-19. Specified treatment: roughly nine-day PBMC culture with coronavirus spike peptide pools or control peptides (ViraFEST assay). The Oncomine TCR Beta short-read assay was what sequenced the DNA obtained from cultured CD4+ T cells. TCRdb called the PCR reads again in MiXCR, with one record for every CDR3 protein. This sample has around 17,000 distinct CDR3 sequences; more than 45% occur once, and the top ten carry around 5.3%. The J segment lost 0 bases and the V segment lost 5 bases, leaving 13 bases of the junction unmatched. CDR3 length: 19 amino acids. Germline-derived CDR1 and CDR2 are MDHEN and SYDVKM.

The clonotype was recovered from a human donor who had recovered from COVID-19. This specimen consisted of CD4+ T cells from blood, cultured in vitro, obtained before SARS-CoV-2 vaccination. The chain uses TRBV28 and TRBJ1-5, with 10 bases aligning to TRBD1. Here the CDR3 DNA reads TGTGCCAGCAGTCGATCCCCGGACAGGGGGTGGGGTAGCAATCAGCCCCAGCATTTT. This sequence encodes CASSRSPDRGWGSNQPQHF.